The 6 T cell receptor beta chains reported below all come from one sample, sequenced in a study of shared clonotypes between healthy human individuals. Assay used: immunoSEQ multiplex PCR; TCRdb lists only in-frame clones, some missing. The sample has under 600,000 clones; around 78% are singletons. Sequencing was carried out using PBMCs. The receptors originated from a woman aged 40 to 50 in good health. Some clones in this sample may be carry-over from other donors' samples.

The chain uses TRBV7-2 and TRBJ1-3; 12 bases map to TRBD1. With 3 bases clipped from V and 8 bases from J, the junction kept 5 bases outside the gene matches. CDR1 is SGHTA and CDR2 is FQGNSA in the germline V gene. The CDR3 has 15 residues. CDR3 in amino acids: CASSFGTGGAYTIYF. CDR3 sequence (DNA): TGTGCCAGCAGCTTCGGGACAGGGGGCGCGTACACCATATATTTT.

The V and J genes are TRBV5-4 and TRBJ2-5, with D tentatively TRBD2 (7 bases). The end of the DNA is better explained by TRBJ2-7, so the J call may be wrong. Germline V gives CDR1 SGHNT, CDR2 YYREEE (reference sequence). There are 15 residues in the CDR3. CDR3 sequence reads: CASSQGEGEYAEQYF. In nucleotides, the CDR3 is TGTGCCAGCAGCCAAGGGGAGGGGGAATACGCCGAGCAGTACTTC.

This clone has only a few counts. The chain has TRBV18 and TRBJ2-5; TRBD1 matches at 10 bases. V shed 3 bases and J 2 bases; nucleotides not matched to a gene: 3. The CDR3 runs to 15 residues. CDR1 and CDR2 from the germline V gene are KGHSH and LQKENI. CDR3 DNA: TGTGCCAGCTCACCCCGACAGGGGGCACAAGAGACCCAGTACTTC. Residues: CASSPRQGAQETQYF.

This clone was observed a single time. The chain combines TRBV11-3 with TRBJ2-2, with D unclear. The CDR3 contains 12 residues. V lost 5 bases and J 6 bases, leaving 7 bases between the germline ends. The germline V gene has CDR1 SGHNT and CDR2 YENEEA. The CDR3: CASSLTAGELFF. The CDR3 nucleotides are TGTGCCAGCAGCCTTACCGCCGGGGAGCTGTTTTTT.

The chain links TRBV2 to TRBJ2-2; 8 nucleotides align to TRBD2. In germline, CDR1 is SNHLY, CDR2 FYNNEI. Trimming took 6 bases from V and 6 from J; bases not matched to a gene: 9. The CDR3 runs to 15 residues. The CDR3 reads CASSPFGTRAGELFF. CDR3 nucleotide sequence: TGTGCCAGCAGCCCTTTTGGGACTAGGGCCGGGGAGCTGTTTTTT.

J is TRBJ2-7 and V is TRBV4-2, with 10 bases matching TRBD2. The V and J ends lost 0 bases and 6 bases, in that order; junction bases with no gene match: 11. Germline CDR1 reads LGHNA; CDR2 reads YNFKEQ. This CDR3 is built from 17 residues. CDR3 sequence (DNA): TGTGCCAGCAGCCAAGAAGGCCCAGCGGGAGGGGTGGGCGAGCAGTACTTC. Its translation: CASSQEGPAGGVGEQYF.